What follows is one T cell receptor (beta chain) and its context. Germline CDR1 and CDR2: SQVTM and ANQGSEA. This CDR3 contains 12 residues. The junction had 1 base not matched to a gene; V was cut back by 3 bases and J by 3 bases. TCRdb reprocessed the RT-PCR reads via MiXCR and lists one record per CDR3 protein. This table has about 680,000 distinct CDR3 sequences, 13% to 15% appearing once. The sequenced sample was memory CD4+ T cells from blood. This receptor was identified in a female donor in good health, serving as a healthy control. The genes are TRBV29-1 and TRBJ2-7; 8 nucleotides match TRBD2. The DNA of the CDR3 is TGCAGCGTTGACGCGGGAGGCTACGAGCAGTACTTC. Translation: CSVDAGGYEQYF.